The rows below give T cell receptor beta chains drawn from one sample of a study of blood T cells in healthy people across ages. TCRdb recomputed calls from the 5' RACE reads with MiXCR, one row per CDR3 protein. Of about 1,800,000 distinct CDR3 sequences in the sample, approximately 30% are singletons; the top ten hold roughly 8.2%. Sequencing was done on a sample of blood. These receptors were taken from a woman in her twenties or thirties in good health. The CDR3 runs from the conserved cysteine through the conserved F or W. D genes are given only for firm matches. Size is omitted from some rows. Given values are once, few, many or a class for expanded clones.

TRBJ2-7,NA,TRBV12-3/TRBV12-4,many,CASGVTPYEQYF,TGTGCCAGCGGCGTTACCCCCTACGAGCAGTACTTC
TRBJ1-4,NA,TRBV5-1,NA,CASSHGQPFFEKLFF,TGCGCCAGCAGCCACGGACAGCCCTTTTTTGAAAAACTGTTTTTT
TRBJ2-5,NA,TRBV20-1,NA,CSAPDGRETQYF,TGCAGTGCCCCGGACGGAAGGGAGACCCAGTACTTC
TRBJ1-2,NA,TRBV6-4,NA,CASSDTQDPNYGYTF,TGTGCCAGCAGTGACACCCAGGATCCTAACTATGGCTACACCTTC
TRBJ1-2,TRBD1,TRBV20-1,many,CSATTTDRGYGYTF,TGCAGTGCTACGACAACGGACAGGGGATATGGCTACACCTTC
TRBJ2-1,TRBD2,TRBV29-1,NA,CSVEDRTRSYNEQFF,TGCAGCGTTGAAGATCGGACTAGGAGCTACAATGAGCAGTTCTTC
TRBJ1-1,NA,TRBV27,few,CASSTPRGGGTEAFF,TGTGCCAGCAGTACCCCCAGGGGCGGCGGCACTGAAGCTTTCTTT
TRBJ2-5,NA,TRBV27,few,CASSSRDGQQETQYF,TGTGCCAGCAGTTCCCGCGATGGACAGCAAGAGACCCAGTACTTC
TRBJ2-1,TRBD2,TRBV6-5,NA,CVSSYGRGEYNEQFF,TGTGTCAGCAGTTACGGGCGGGGGGAATACAATGAGCAGTTCTTC
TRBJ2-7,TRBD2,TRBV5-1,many,CASSLSGGASYEQYF,TGTGCCAGCAGCTTATCCGGGGGGGCCTCCTACGAGCAGTACTTC
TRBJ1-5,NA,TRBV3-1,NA,CASSRGQLNQPQHF,TGTGCCAGCAGCCGAGGACAGTTAAATCAGCCCCAGCATTTT
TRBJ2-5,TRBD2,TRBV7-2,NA,CASSLSGRAEYF,TGTGCCAGCAGCTTAAGCGGGAGGGCCGAGTACTTC
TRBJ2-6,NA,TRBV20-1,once,CSASTGAGTNVLTF,TGCAGTGCTAGTACGGGGGCTGGGACCAACGTCCTGACTTTC
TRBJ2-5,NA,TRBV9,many,CASSVQSPETQYF,TGTGCCAGCAGCGTCCAGTCTCCAGAGACCCAGTACTTC
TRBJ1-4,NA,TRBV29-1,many,CSAADGSNEKLFF,TGCAGCGCTGCCGACGGCAGCAATGAAAAACTGTTTTTT